The 4 T cell receptor beta chains given below trace back to one sample, sequenced in a study of blood T cells in healthy people across ages. A sample-barcoded 5' primer and a J-beta primer mix were used in a second PCR of about 7 to 11 cycles. In TCRdb, the 5' RACE reads were re-called with MiXCR into one record per CDR3 protein. The top ten hold 15% to 20% of the sample, which has 920,000 or so distinct CDR3 sequences, under 45% seen once. Sequenced input: blood. All receptors derive from a woman aged 55-69 years in good health.

This chain connects TRBV5-1 to TRBJ2-7, with a tentative D call TRBD1 (5 bases). Trimming took 4 bases from V and 5 from J, leaving 13 bases between them. Germline V gene lookup returns CDR1 SGHRS and CDR2 YFSETQ. This CDR3 spans 13 amino acids. CDR3 in DNA: TGCGCCAGCAGCGTGGCAGGGTCGGACGAGCAGTACTTC. Translating gives CASSVAGSDEQYF.

This clonotype appeared a few times. The J gene is TRBJ2-5, the V gene TRBV18, with D uncertain. CDR3 length: 12 amino acids. Trimming removed 3 bases at V and 4 bases at J, with 6 bases between. Germline V lookup: CDR1 KGHSH, CDR2 LQKENI. The CDR3 region has the DNA TGTGCCAGCTCACCGGAGACAGAGACCCAGTACTTC. This gives the protein CASSPETETQYF.

This clonotype has only a few counts. V is TRBV5-5 and J is TRBJ2-1; TRBD1 or TRBD2 may be the D gene (6 bases each). V lost 0 bases to trimming and J lost 5 bases, with 12 bases between them. This CDR3 contains 15 residues. In germline, CDR1 is SGHKS, CDR2 YYEKEE (reference sequence). CDR3 bases: TGTGCCAGCAGCTTGGGGACCGGGGGCCACAATGAGCAGTTCTTC. It is translated as CASSLGTGGHNEQFF.

The chain has TRBV29-1 and TRBJ1-2, with D possibly TRBD1 on 5 matching bases. The V end was cut by 2 bases, the J end by 4 bases, with 11 bases between. CDR1 and CDR2 (germline): SQVTM, ANQGSEA. The CDR3 is 13 residues long. The CDR3 DNA sequence: TGCAGCGTTGAATGGGGGTCTCCCTATGGCTACACCTTC. Protein sequence: CSVEWGSPYGYTF.